This TCR beta chain was obtained from a study of cytomegalovirus exposure and HLA in healthy donors. On this clone itself: Its antigen is not known.

This CDR3 comprises 15 residues. Germline values: CDR1 MNHEY, CDR2 SVGAGI. Trimming shortened V by 5 bases and J by 0 bases, and 14 bases separated the two germline ends. Whole-study findings and limits: DRB1 showed the most TCR associations and HLA-C the fewest in a later analysis, as rates varied by HLA locus. The authors assumed roughly uniform sequencing depth across donors for presence/absence analyses. Later, an analysis found that common viral pathogens appeared to be linked with several of the most significant clusters. Later analysis showed most CMV-associated TCR beta chains appearing HLA-restricted.

Researchers ran the PCR with 60 Vbeta and 13 Jbeta primers. Profiling relied on immunoSEQ multiplex PCR, and the TCRdb table lists in-frame clones only, not all of them. The sample yields over 130,000 clones, over 80% seen once. The chain uses TRBV6-5 and TRBJ2-7; possibly TRBD1 for D (6 bases). The clonotype originates from a female donor in good health and CMV-seronegative. Sequenced input: PBMCs. DNA for the CDR3: TGTGCCAGCAGTGCCACAGGGAGCCTCTCCTACGAGCAGTACTTC. Encoded protein: CASSATGSLSYEQYF.